Below are 10 T cell receptor beta chains sequenced from a single sample in a study of control samples from healthy donors and cancer patients. TCRdb's copy holds only in-frame clones and misses some; the assay was immunoSEQ multiplex PCR. The repertoire holds about 80,000 clones, with roughly 88% as singletons. Sequencing was done on a sample of PBMCs. All receptors derive from a man aged 60 to 75 with head and neck cancer.

This clone was detected only a few times. The chain employs TRBV7-2 and TRBJ2-7, with D tentatively TRBD1 (6 bases). CDR3 length: 16 residues. Germline CDR1 SGHTA, CDR2 FQGNSA. Between the trimmed V and J ends, which lost 5 bases and 1 base, there was a span of 18 bases. CDR3 amino acids: CASSTYRDTLSYEQYF. The DNA for the CDR3 is TGTGCCAGCAGCACCTATCGGGACACTTTATCCTACGAGCAGTACTTC. The full variable domain, rest sourced from reference TRBV7-2 and TRBJ2-7, is GAGVSQSPSNKVTEKGKDVELRCDPISGHTALYWYRQSLGQGLEFLIYFQGNSAPDKSGLPSDRFSAERTGGSVSTLTIQRTQQEDSAVYLCASSTYRDTLSYEQYFGPGTRLTVT.

The CDR3 reads CASSSSPGTEAFF. DNA of the CDR3: TGTGCCAGCAGTTCTTCTCCCGGGACGGAAGCTTTCTTT. The rearrangement uses TRBV28 and TRBJ1-1; maybe TRBD1 (5 bases). CDR1 is MDHEN and CDR2 is SYDVKM in the germline V gene. Trimming left V 4 bases short and J 8 bases short, with 14 bases between. CDR3 size: 13 residues.

This chain links TRBV11-3 with TRBJ2-5, with 9 bases matching TRBD2. The CDR3 is 17 residues long. CDR1 and CDR2 from the germline V gene are SGHNT and YENEEA. The V and J ends lost 0 bases and 2 bases, in that order; junction bases with no gene match: 7. CDR3 bases: TGTGCCAGCAGCTTAGAGGGCGGGAGGGCAGTACAAGAGACCCAGTACTTC. Protein: CASSLEGGRAVQETQYF. Combining the CDR3 with reference TRBV11-3 and TRBJ2-5 gives the whole variable domain EAGVVQSPRYKIIEKKQPVAFWCNPISGHNTLYWYLQNLGQGPELLIRYENEEAVDDSQLPKDRFSAERLKGVDSTLKIQPAELGDSAVYLCASSLEGGRAVQETQYFGPGTRLLVL.

The chain recombines TRBV7-8 with TRBJ1-5; no reliable D call. V gave up 1 base and J gave up 2 bases, with 6 bases separating them. Per germline, CDR1 SGHVS and CDR2 FQNEAQ. The CDR3 has 14 amino acids. The CDR3 DNA sequence: TGTGCCAGCAGCTTAGAGGAGCGCAATCAGCCCCAGCATTTT. It codes for CASSLEERNQPQHF.

V usage is TRBV25-1 and J usage is TRBJ2-7; 8 nucleotides agree with TRBD1. CDR3 length: 14 residues. CDR1 is MGHDK, CDR2 SYGVNS, per germline. Losses at the gene ends were 6 bases for V and 2 bases for J; bases not matched to a gene: 6. The CDR3 coding sequence is TGTGCCAGCAGCTCGACAGGGGCGCCCTACGAGCAGTACTTC. It is translated as CASSSTGAPYEQYF.

This sequence joins TRBV27 and TRBJ1-5; D is perhaps TRBD1 (5 bases). Germline V lookup: CDR1 MNHEY, CDR2 SMNVEV (reference sequence). This CDR3 is 13 amino acids long. Between the trimmed V and J ends, which lost 3 bases and 2 bases, there was a span of 5 bases. The CDR3 coding sequence is TGTGCCAGCAGTTTCAGGGGCAATCAGCCCCAGCATTTT. It codes for CASSFRGNQPQHF.

The chain couples TRBV7-9 to TRBJ2-1; the match to TRBD1 covers 10 bases. V dropped 5 bases and J dropped 4; count of bases not matched to a gene: 8. The CDR3 consists of 16 residues. The V gene's germline CDR1 is SEHNR and CDR2 FQNEAQ (reference sequence). The chain's CDR3 is CASSPRTGGLYNEQFF. CDR3 DNA: TGTGCCAGCAGCCCCCGGACAGGGGGGCTATACAATGAGCAGTTCTTC. Drawing the rest from reference TRBV7-9 and TRBJ2-1, the complete variable domain is DTGVSQNPRHKITKRGQNVTFRCDPISEHNRLYWYRQTLGQGPEFLTYFQNEAQLEKSRLLSDRFSAERPKGSFSTLEIQRTEQGDSAMYLCASSPRTGGLYNEQFFGPGTRLTVL.

This clone was observed once. The rearrangement uses TRBV7-9 and TRBJ2-5; 7 nucleotides match TRBD1. Germline-derived CDR1 and CDR2 are SEHNR and FQNEAQ (reference sequence). The CDR3 length is 17 residues. J was trimmed by 0 bases and V by 5 bases; bases with no gene match: 12. CDR3: CASSETPGTVDQETQYF. CDR3 DNA sequence: TGTGCCAGCAGCGAGACCCCCGGGACAGTGGACCAAGAGACCCAGTACTTC.

The V and J genes are TRBV5-1 and TRBJ2-7, with 7 bases aligning to TRBD1. This CDR3 has 14 amino acids. The trim removed 0 bases at V and 5 bases at J, leaving 5 bases unmatched. The germline gives CDR1 SGHRS, CDR2 YFSETQ. CDR3 nucleotides: TGCGCCAGCAGCTTGGGACAGGGAATCGACGAGCAGTACTTC. Encoded protein: CASSLGQGIDEQYF.

V gene TRBV4-1 combines with J gene TRBJ2-1; the D gene is possibly TRBD1 (6 bases). Germline V gene data show CDR1 as MGHRA and CDR2 as YSYEKL. This CDR3 region has 13 residues. V lost 4 bases to trimming and J lost 7 bases, with 11 bases between them. The CDR3 region has the DNA TGCGCCAGCAGCCCTACAGGGTTGAATGAGCAGTTCTTC. Protein: CASSPTGLNEQFF.